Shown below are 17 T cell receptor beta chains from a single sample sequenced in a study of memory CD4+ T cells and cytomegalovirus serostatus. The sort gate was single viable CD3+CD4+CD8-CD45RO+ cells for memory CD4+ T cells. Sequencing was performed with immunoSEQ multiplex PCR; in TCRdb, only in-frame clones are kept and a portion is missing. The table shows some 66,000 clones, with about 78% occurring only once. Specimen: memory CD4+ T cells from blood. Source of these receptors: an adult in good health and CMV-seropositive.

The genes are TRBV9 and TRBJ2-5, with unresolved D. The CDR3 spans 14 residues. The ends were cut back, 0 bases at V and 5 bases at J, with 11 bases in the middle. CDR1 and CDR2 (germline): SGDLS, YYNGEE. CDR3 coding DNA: TGTGCCAGCAGCGTAGATGCAGGCCGGGAGACCCAGTACTTC. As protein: CASSVDAGRETQYF.

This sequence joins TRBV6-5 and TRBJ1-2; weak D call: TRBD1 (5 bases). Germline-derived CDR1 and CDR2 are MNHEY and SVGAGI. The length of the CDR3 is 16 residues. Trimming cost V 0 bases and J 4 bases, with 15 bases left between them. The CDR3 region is CASSYSGTQGGYGYTF. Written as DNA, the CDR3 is TGTGCCAGCAGTTACTCGGGAACCCAGGGTGGCTATGGCTACACCTTC.

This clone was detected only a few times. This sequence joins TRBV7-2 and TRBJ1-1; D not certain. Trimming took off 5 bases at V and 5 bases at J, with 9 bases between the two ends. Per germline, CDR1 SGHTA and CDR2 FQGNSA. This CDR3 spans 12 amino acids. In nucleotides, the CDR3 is TGTGCCAGCAGCCTTGGAGCGACTGAAGCTTTCTTT. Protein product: CASSLGATEAFF.

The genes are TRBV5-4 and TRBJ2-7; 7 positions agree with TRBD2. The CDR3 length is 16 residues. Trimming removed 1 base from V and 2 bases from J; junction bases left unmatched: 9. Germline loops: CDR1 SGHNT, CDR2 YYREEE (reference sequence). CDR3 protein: CASSLFGAGVAYEQYF. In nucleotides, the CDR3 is TGTGCCAGCAGCTTGTTCGGGGCGGGAGTGGCCTACGAGCAGTACTTC.

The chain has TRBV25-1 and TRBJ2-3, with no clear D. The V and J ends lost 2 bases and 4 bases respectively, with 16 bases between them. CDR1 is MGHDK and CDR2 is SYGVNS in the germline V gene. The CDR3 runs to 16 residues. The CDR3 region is CASSEKYERVSDTQYF. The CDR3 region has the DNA TGTGCCAGCAGTGAAAAGTATGAAAGGGTCTCAGATACGCAGTATTTT.

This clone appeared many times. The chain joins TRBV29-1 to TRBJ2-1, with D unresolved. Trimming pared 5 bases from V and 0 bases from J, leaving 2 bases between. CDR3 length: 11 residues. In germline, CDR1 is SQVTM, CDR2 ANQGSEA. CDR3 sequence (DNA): TGCAGCGTTAGCTCCTACAATGAGCAGTTCTTC. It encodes CSVSSYNEQFF.

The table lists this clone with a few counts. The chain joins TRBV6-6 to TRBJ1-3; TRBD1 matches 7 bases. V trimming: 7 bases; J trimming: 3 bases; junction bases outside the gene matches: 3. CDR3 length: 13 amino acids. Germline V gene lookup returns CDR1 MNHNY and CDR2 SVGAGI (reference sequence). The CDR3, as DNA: TGTGCCAGCACTACAGGGGATGGAAACACCATATATTTT. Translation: CASTTGDGNTIYF.

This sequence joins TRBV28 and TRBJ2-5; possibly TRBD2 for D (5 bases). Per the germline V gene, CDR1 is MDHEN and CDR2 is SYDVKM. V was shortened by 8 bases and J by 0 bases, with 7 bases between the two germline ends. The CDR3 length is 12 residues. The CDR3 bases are TGTGCCAGCGAGCGGAACCAAGAGACCCAGTACTTC. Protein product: CASERNQETQYF. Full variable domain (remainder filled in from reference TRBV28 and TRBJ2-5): DVKVTQSSRYLVKRTGEKVFLECVQDMDHENMFWYRQDPGLGLRLIYFSYDVKMKEKGDIPEGYSVSREKKERFSLILESASTNQTSMYLCASERNQETQYFGPGTRLLVL.

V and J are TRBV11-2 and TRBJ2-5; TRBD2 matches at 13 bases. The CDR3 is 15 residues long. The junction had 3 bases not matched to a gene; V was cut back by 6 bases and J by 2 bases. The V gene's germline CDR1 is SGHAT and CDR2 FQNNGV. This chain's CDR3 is CASRGGLAGQETQYF. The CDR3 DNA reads TGTGCCAGCAGAGGGGGACTAGCGGGGCAAGAGACCCAGTACTTC. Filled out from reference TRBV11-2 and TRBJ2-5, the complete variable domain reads EAGVAQSPRYKIIEKRQSVAFWCNPISGHATLYWYQQILGQGPKLLIQFQNNGVVDDSQLPKDRFSAERLKGVDSTLKIQPAKLEDSAVYLCASRGGLAGQETQYFGPGTRLLVL.

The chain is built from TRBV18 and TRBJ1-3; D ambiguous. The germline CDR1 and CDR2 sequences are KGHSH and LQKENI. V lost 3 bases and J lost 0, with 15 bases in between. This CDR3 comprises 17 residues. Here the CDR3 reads CASSPLSADLSGNTIYF. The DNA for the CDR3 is TGTGCCAGCTCACCCCTATCAGCAGACCTCTCTGGAAACACCATATATTTT.

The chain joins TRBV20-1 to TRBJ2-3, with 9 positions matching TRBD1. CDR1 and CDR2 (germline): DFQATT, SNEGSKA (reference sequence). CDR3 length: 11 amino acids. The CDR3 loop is CSTGGADTQYF. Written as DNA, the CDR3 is TGCAGCACAGGGGGCGCAGATACGCAGTATTTT.

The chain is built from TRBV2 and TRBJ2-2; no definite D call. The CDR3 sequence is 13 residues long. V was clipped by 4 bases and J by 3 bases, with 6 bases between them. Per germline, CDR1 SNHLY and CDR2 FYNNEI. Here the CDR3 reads CASSGLYTGELFF. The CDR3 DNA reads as TGTGCCAGCAGTGGACTCTACACCGGGGAGCTGTTTTTT.

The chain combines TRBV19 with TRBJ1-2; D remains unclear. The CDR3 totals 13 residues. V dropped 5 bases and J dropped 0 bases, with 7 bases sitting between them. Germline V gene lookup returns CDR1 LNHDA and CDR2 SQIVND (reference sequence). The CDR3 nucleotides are TGTGCCAGTAGTCCCCGACCTAACTATGGCTACACCTTC. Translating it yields CASSPRPNYGYTF.

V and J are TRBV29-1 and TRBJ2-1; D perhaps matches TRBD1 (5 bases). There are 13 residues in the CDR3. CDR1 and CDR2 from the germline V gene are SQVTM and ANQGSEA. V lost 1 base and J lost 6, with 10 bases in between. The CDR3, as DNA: TGCAGCGTTGAAGGGACCGACAGCAATGAGCAGTTCTTC. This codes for CSVEGTDSNEQFF.

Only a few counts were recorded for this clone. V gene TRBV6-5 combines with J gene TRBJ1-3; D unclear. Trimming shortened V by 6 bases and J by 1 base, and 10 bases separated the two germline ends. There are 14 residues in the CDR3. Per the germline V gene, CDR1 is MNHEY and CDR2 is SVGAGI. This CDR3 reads CASRGFRSGNTIYF. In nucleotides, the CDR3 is TGTGCCAGCAGGGGGTTTAGGTCTGGAAACACCATATATTTT.

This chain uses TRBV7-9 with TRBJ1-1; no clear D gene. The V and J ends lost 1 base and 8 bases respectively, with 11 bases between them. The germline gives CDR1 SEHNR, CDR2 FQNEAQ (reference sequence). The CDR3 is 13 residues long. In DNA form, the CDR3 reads TGTGCCAGCAGCTTAGGCGTAGGTCGCGAAGCTTTCTTT. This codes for CASSLGVGREAFF. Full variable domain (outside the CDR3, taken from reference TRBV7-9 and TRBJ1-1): DTGVSQNPRHKITKRGQNVTFRCDPISEHNRLYWYRQTLGQGPEFLTYFQNEAQLEKSRLLSDRFSAERPKGSFSTLEIQRTEQGDSAMYLCASSLGVGREAFFGQGTRLTVV.

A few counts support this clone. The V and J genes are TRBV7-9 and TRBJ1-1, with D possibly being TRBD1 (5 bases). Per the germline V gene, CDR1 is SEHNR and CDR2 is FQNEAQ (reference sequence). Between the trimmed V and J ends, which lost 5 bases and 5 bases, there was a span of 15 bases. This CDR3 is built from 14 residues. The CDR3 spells CASSEAIGTTEAFF. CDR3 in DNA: TGTGCCAGCAGCGAGGCGATAGGGACGACTGAAGCTTTCTTT.